These T cell receptor beta chains were read from a single sample in a study of graft-versus-host responses after intestinal transplantation. No antigen is known for these receptors. Profiled with immunoSEQ multiplex PCR; TCRdb holds only in-frame clones, not every one. Here the sample spans approximately 70,000 clones, 89% being singletons. This specimen was unstimulated CD8+ T cells sorted from spleen or lymph node cells, taken before intestinal transplant. The source of these receptors is a human donor who received an intestinal transplant. CDR3s include the opening cysteine and the closing phenylalanine or tryptophan. D genes are given only for firm matches. Clone size is stated in some rows and not others, as once, few, many or a class when expanded.

J | size | D | V | DNA | CDR3
TRBJ2-7 | few | . | TRBV7-6 | TGTGCCAGCAGCTTAGACCCGGGATGGGAGCAGTACTTC | CASSLDPGWEQYF
TRBJ2-3 | . | TRBD2 | TRBV7-3 | TGTGCCAGCAGCCCCGGCCCAACGGGGGGTCCCAGCCCAGATACGCAGTATTTT | CASSPGPTGGPSPDTQYF
TRBJ2-3 | . | TRBD2 | TRBV27 | TGTGCCAGCAGTTTATCCCTGGAAGCGGGAGGGGTTTCCACAGATACGCAGTATTTT | CASSLSLEAGGVSTDTQYF
TRBJ2-4 | . | . | TRBV5-6 | TGTGCCAGCAGCAAGAAGCTTTCCAAAAACATTCAGTACTTC | CASSKKLSKNIQYF
TRBJ1-6 | . | . | TRBV14 | TGTGCCAGCAGCCAAGAAGATAAAAGGGGTTATAATTCACCCCTCCACTTT | CASSQEDKRGYNSPLHF
TRBJ2-7 | . | . | TRBV7-8 | TGTGCCAGCAGCTTAGCCTCCGAGGGATCCTACGAGCAGTACTTC | CASSLASEGSYEQYF
TRBJ2-7 | . | TRBD1 | TRBV6-5 | TGTGCCAGCAGTTACGCCGGACAGGGTTGGGCCTACGAGCAGTACTTC | CASSYAGQGWAYEQYF
TRBJ2-1 | . | TRBD2 | TRBV30 | TGTGCCTGGAGCGGGTGGACTAGCGGGGGGGTCGCCTACAATGAGCAGTTCTTC | CAWSGWTSGGVAYNEQFF
TRBJ2-1 | . | . | TRBV14 | TGTGCCAGCAGCCAGCAGGGGGGCGACAATGAGCAGTTCTTC | CASSQQGGDNEQFF
TRBJ2-3 | . | . | TRBV6-1 | TGTGCCAGCCCCGGGAAGGATAGCACAGATACGCAGTATTTT | CASPGKDSTDTQYF
TRBJ2-7 | few | . | TRBV6-1 | TGTGCCAGCAGTGAGGTCCCTAGCAGCTCCTACGAGCAGTACTTC | CASSEVPSSSYEQYF
TRBJ2-1 | . | . | TRBV7-9 | TGTGCCAGCAGCTCGCGGGGCAATGAGCAGTTCTTC | CASSSRGNEQFF
TRBJ2-3 | . | TRBD2 | TRBV18 | TGTGCCAGCTCACCGGGGGGGAATACGCAGTATTTT | CASSPGGNTQYF
TRBJ2-1 | . | TRBD2 | TRBV6-5 | TGTGCCAGCAGTTACTTTTTTAGCGGGGGGCATAATGAGCAGTTCTTC | CASSYFFSGGHNEQFF
TRBJ2-3 | . | . | TRBV5-1 | TGCGCCAGCAACCGGCGGGGCGGTACAGATACGCAGTATTTT | CASNRRGGTDTQYF
TRBJ2-7 | . | TRBD1 | TRBV28 | TGTGCCAGCAGTTGGACAGGTAGCTCCTACGAGCAGTACTTC | CASSWTGSSYEQYF
TRBJ1-2 | . | . | TRBV19 | TGTGCCAGTAGACGACGGGGGAAGCATGGCTACACCTTC | CASRRRGKHGYTF
TRBJ2-1 | . | . | TRBV9 | TGTGCCAGCAGCGTAGGGGACTTTTACAATGAGCAGTTCTTC | CASSVGDFYNEQFF
TRBJ2-5 | . | . | TRBV5-1 | TGCGCCAGCAGCCCCGCGGTCCTGTACCAAGAGACCCAGTACTTC | CASSPAVLYQETQYF
TRBJ2-3 | . | TRBD1 | TRBV19 | TGTGCCAGTAGTCCCCGGACAGGAACCTCGGGAGATACGCAGTATTTT | CASSPRTGTSGDTQYF
TRBJ2-7 | . | TRBD2 | TRBV7-9 | TGTGCCAGCAGCCCGAGGACTAGCGGGGGGGCCTACGAGCAGTACTTC | CASSPRTSGGAYEQYF
TRBJ2-7 | . | TRBD2 | TRBV5-1 | TGCGCCAGCAGCTTGGGACTAGCGGGAGGGACCTACGAGCAGTACTTC | CASSLGLAGGTYEQYF
TRBJ2-7 | . | . | TRBV27 | TGTGCCAGCAGTTTTTTAGGGGGTCACGAGCAGTACTTC | CASSFLGGHEQYF
TRBJ1-1 | . | . | TRBV30 | TGTGCCTGGAGGAGGTTTAGAAAAACTGAAGCTTTCTTT | CAWRRFRKTEAFF
TRBJ1-5 | . | TRBD1 | TRBV6-1 | TGTGCCAGCAGTGAAGCACGGACAGGGGGCGGACGGCAGCCCCAGCATTTT | CASSEARTGGGRQPQHF
TRBJ2-1 | . | TRBD2 | TRBV29-1 | TGCAGCGTTTTTAGCGGGAGGTTGTACAATGAGCAGTTCTTC | CSVFSGRLYNEQFF
TRBJ2-7 | . | TRBD2 | TRBV29-1 | TGCAGCGTTCGACTAGCGGGGGCCCGAGAGCAGTACTTC | CSVRLAGAREQYF
TRBJ1-1 | . | TRBD1 | TRBV28 | TGTGCCAGCAGTGGCCCCCCGGGACAGGAGGATGCAGCTTTCTTT | CASSGPPGQEDAAFF
TRBJ2-1 | . | TRBD2 | TRBV27 | TGTGCCAGCAGTTTATTCCTCGCTAGCGGGGGGGCCCCTGAGCAGTTCTTC | CASSLFLASGGAPEQFF
TRBJ1-2 | . | . | TRBV4-1 | TGCGCCAGCAGCCAAGAAGGGGAAAGCCGACACTATGGCTACACCTTC | CASSQEGESRHYGYTF
TRBJ1-2 | . | TRBD1 | TRBV5-1 | TGCGCCAGCAGCTTGAAGCTGAGGAAGGCACAGGGGGTCTTTAACTATGGCTACACCTTC | CASSLKLRKAQGVFNYGYTF
TRBJ2-5 | . | TRBD1 | TRBV27 | TGTGCCAGCAAAGTCGCAGGGGGCAAAGAGACCCAGTACTTC | CASKVAGGKETQYF
TRBJ2-7 | . | TRBD1 | TRBV7-8 | TGTGCCAGCAGCCCCGACAGGGACGAGCAGTACTTC | CASSPDRDEQYF
TRBJ1-4 | few | TRBD1 | TRBV6-1 | TGTGCCAGCAGTGAGGGACAGGGTAATGAAAAACTGTTTTTT | CASSEGQGNEKLFF
TRBJ2-3 | . | TRBD2 | TRBV6-4 | TGTGCCAGCAGTGACTCGCCGGGGGGTACAGATACGCAGTATTTT | CASSDSPGGTDTQYF
TRBJ2-7 | . | . | TRBV7-6 | TGTGCCAGCAGCTCCCCGGGAATCTCGTCCGACGAGCAGTACTTC | CASSSPGISSDEQYF
TRBJ2-2 | . | TRBD1 | TRBV9 | TGTGCCAGCAGCGTAGCCAGGGACAGTTTCCATTCTACAAACACCGGGGAGCTGTTTTTT | CASSVARDSFHSTNTGELFF
TRBJ1-1 | once | . | TRBV5-1 | TGCGCCAGCAGGCTGGATTCGGGTGCTGAAGCTTTCTTT | CASRLDSGAEAFF
TRBJ2-1 | once | TRBD2 | TRBV5-1 | TGCGCCAGCAGCTTGTTCCCTAGCGGAGAAACGAACAATGAGCAGTTCTTC | CASSLFPSGETNNEQFF
TRBJ2-1 | . | TRBD2 | TRBV9 | TGTGCCAGCAGCCCCCCCGGGGGGGCCTCCTACAATGAGCAGTTCTTC | CASSPPGGASYNEQFF
TRBJ2-7 | few | TRBD2 | TRBV28 | TGTGCCAGCAGTTTATCGGCTAGCGGGAGAAAAGAGCAGTACTTC | CASSLSASGRKEQYF
TRBJ1-6 | . | . | TRBV30 | TGTGCCTGGAGCTATGATCGGTCCTTAGCGTATAATTCACCCCTCCACTTT | CAWSYDRSLAYNSPLHF
TRBJ2-1 | . | . | TRBV6-1 | TGTGCCAGCAGTGAAAGGGGAACAGGGTCCAATGAGCAGTTCTTC | CASSERGTGSNEQFF
TRBJ1-1 | . | TRBD1 | TRBV27 | TGTGCCAGCAGTCTCACAGGGGAAATAATGAACACTGAAGCTTTCTTT | CASSLTGEIMNTEAFF
TRBJ2-1 | . | TRBD1 | TRBV6-5 | TGTGCCAGCAGTCACGGACAGGGGGCGCGCAATGAGCAGTTCTTC | CASSHGQGARNEQFF
TRBJ1-5 | few | . | TRBV19 | TGTGCCAGTAGGCAGGGCTATAGCAATCAGCCCCAGCATTTT | CASRQGYSNQPQHF